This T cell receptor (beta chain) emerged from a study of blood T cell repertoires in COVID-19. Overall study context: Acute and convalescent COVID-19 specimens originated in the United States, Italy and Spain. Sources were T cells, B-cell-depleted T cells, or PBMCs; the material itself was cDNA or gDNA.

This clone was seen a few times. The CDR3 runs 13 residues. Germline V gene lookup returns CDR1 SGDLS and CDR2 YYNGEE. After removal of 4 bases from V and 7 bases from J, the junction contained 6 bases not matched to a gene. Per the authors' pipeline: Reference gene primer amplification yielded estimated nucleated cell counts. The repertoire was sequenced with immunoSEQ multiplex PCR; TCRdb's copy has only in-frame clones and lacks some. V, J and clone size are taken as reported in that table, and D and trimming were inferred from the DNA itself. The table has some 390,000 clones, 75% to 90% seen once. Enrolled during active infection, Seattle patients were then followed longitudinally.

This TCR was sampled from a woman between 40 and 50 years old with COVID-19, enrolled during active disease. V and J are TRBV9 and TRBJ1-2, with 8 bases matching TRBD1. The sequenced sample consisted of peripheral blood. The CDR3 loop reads CASSLTGGIGYTF. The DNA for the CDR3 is TGTGCCAGCAGCCTAACAGGGGGTATTGGCTACACCTTC.